Shown below are 31 T cell receptor beta chains from a single sample sequenced in a study of PD-1 blockade in classical Hodgkin lymphoma. Relapse was seen in all patients after autologous stem cell transplantation, and brentuximab vedotin exposure was variable. Clones were sequenced by immunoSEQ multiplex PCR, and TCRdb holds only the in-frame ones, with some missing. Here the sample spans about 14,000 clones, more than 70% being singletons. The specimen was peripheral blood mononuclear cells (PBMCs), collected at baseline. The receptors shown here come from a human donor with classical Hodgkin lymphoma.

This chain links TRBV7-9 with TRBJ1-5, with 7 bases fitting TRBD1. This CDR3 has 14 residues. With V trimmed by 6 bases and J by 3 bases, 5 bases remained unmatched. Germline V gene data show CDR1 as SEHNR and CDR2 as FQNEAQ (reference sequence). The CDR3 DNA sequence: TGTGCCAGCAGGCCGACAGGGCCCAATCAGCCCCAGCATTTT. Its protein is CASRPTGPNQPQHF.

The gene calls are TRBV5-1 and TRBJ1-4, with TRBD1 identical over 7 bases. The germline V gene encodes CDR1 SGHRS and CDR2 YFSETQ. The CDR3 sequence is 14 residues long. V lost 0 bases, J lost 7 bases, and 3 bases stayed unmatched. CDR3 protein: CASSLGQGGEKLFF. The CDR3 nucleotides are TGCGCCAGCAGCTTGGGACAGGGTGGTGAAAAACTGTTTTTT. Filled out from reference TRBV5-1 and TRBJ1-4, the complete variable domain reads KAGVTQTPRYLIKTRGQQVTLSCSPISGHRSVSWYQQTPGQGLQFLFEYFSETQRNKGNFPGRFSGRQFSNSRSEMNVSTLELGDSALYLCASSLGQGGEKLFFGSGTQLSVL.

CDR3 in DNA: TGTGCCAGCAAGGAATTGATAGGAGAGACCCAGTACTTC. Its translation is CASKELIGETQYF. The rearrangement uses TRBV27 and TRBJ2-5; D gene uncertain. The CDR3 covers 13 residues. Germline lookup yields CDR1 MNHEY and CDR2 SMNVEV (reference sequence). Trimming took off 7 bases at V and 4 bases at J, with 13 bases between the two ends.

This rearrangement joins TRBV20-1 to TRBJ2-3, with D unclear. CDR1 and CDR2 (germline): DFQATT, SNEGSKA (reference sequence). The CDR3 length is 11 residues. Trimming shortened V by 5 bases and J by 3 bases, and 6 bases separated the two germline ends. The CDR3 coding sequence is TGCAGTGCTCGACCAACAGATACGCAGTATTTT. The encoded protein is CSARPTDTQYF.

V usage is TRBV7-9 and J usage is TRBJ1-1, with TRBD1 matching over 7 bases. The J segment lost 1 base and the V segment lost 4 bases, leaving 6 bases of the junction unmatched. This CDR3 is 15 amino acids long. Germline CDR1 and CDR2: SEHNR and FQNEAQ (reference sequence). The CDR3 sequence is CASSSRGKGNTEAFF. The CDR3 bases are TGTGCCAGCAGCTCCAGGGGGAAGGGGAACACTGAAGCTTTCTTT.

V and J are TRBV28 and TRBJ2-1; 7 nucleotides line up with TRBD2. The CDR3 runs to 14 residues. Germline V lookup: CDR1 MDHEN, CDR2 SYDVKM. V was pared by 3 bases and J by 7 bases, with 6 bases of the junction left unmatched. The CDR3 DNA reads as TGTGCCAGCAGTTTTGGACTAGTGACAAATGAGCAGTTCTTC. Its translation is CASSFGLVTNEQFF.

This chain uses TRBV29-1 with TRBJ2-1; 9 bases line up with TRBD2. The CDR3 length is 13 residues. CDR1 SQVTM and CDR2 ANQGSEA come from the germline V gene. The V gene end was trimmed by 2 bases and the J gene end by 4 bases; junction bases not matched to a gene: 0. The DNA of the CDR3 is TGCAGCGTTGAACTAGCGGGGTACAATGAGCAGTTCTTC. It translates to CSVELAGYNEQFF.

The chain has TRBV6-1 and TRBJ2-2; tentative D call: TRBD1 (6 bases). V lost 10 bases and J lost 6, with 9 bases in between. The CDR3 extends over 11 amino acids. Germline-derived CDR1 and CDR2 are MNHNS and SASEGT. As DNA, the CDR3 is TGTGCCACCAGGGGTTCCGGGGAGCTGTTTTTT. This gives the protein CATRGSGELFF.

V and J are TRBV28 and TRBJ2-7, with TRBD2 matching over 7 bases. Germline CDR1 reads MDHEN; CDR2 reads SYDVKM. V shed 3 bases and J 5 bases; nucleotides not matched to a gene: 7. The length of the CDR3 is 14 residues. DNA for the CDR3: TGTGCCAGCAGTTTCGGACGGGAGGTGGACGAGCAGTACTTC. It translates to CASSFGREVDEQYF.

The rearrangement links TRBV5-1 to TRBJ2-1; TRBD2 matches 9 bases. CDR3 length: 17 amino acids. The V and J ends lost 3 bases and 8 bases, in that order; junction bases with no gene match: 15. Germline V gene data show CDR1 as SGHRS and CDR2 as YFSETQ. In DNA, the CDR3 is TGCGCCAGCAGCTCCCCGCCTAGCGGGATGAATAACCATGAGCAGTTCTTC. It is translated as CASSSPPSGMNNHEQFF.

V usage is TRBV7-9 and J usage is TRBJ1-4; D possibly corresponds to TRBD1 (6 bases). The CDR3 consists of 15 residues. Deletions cut 5 bases from V and 0 bases from J, with 10 bases between. The germline gives CDR1 SEHNR, CDR2 FQNEAQ (reference sequence). The CDR3 spells CASSAWTATNEKLFF. CDR3 sequence (DNA): TGTGCCAGCAGCGCTTGGACAGCAACTAATGAAAAACTGTTTTTT.

This clone has more than one count but fewer than ten. The chain links TRBV9 to TRBJ2-2; the D gene is possibly TRBD2 (5 bases). The CDR3 consists of 14 residues. Per germline, CDR1 SGDLS and CDR2 YYNGEE. V lost 1 base and J 4 bases, leaving 8 bases between the germline ends. In nucleotides, the CDR3 is TGTGCCAGCAGCGTACGAGGGAGCACCGGGGAGCTGTTTTTT. It encodes CASSVRGSTGELFF.

This rearrangement joins TRBV5-4 to TRBJ2-3, with 8 positions matching TRBD1. CDR1 is SGHNT and CDR2 is YYREEE in the germline V gene (reference sequence). V lost 3 bases, J lost 4 bases, and 1 base stayed unmatched. The length of the CDR3 is 13 residues. CDR3 residues: CASSWGQADTQYF. The CDR3, as DNA: TGTGCCAGCAGCTGGGGACAGGCAGATACGCAGTATTTT.

A word on this clone: An end of the junction does not agree with germline; a read error may underlie this. The V and J genes are TRBV30 and TRBJ1-1; TRBD1 is a possible D gene (6 bases). Germline loops: CDR1 GTSNPN, CDR2 SVGIG (reference sequence). CDR3 length: 14 amino acids. DNA of the CDR3: TGTGCCTGGAGTGACGGGGGCGGGAACACTAAAGCTTTCTTT. The encoded protein is CAWSDGGGNTKAFF.

This clone was picked up one time. For the CDR3, the DNA is TGCGCCAGCAGCCCGGGACAGGGGGCCTACGAGCAGTACTTC. It is translated as CASSPGQGAYEQYF. The chain links TRBV4-1 to TRBJ2-7; 11 bases map to TRBD1. The CDR3 is 14 residues long. The V and J ends lost 4 bases and 2 bases, in that order; junction bases with no gene match: 1. The germline CDR1 and CDR2 sequences are MGHRA and YSYEKL.

The chain recombines TRBV28 with TRBJ1-3; D might be TRBD1 (6 bases). This CDR3 region has 15 residues. Germline CDR1 and CDR2: MDHEN and SYDVKM. V lost 3 bases, J lost 0 bases, and 9 bases lay in between. CDR3 sequence reads: CASSFQGSSGNTIYF. The DNA for the CDR3 is TGTGCCAGCAGTTTTCAGGGGTCCTCTGGAAACACCATATATTTT.

The rearrangement uses TRBV4-1 and TRBJ2-7; a possible D gene is TRBD1 (6 bases). CDR3 length: 15 residues. Germline V gene data show CDR1 as MGHRA and CDR2 as YSYEKL. The ends were cut back, 2 bases at V and 2 bases at J, with 13 bases in the middle. The DNA for the CDR3 is TGCGCCAGCAGCCAACAGGGGAGAGGGGCCTACGAGCAGTACTTC. Amino acid sequence: CASSQQGRGAYEQYF.

The chain couples TRBV4-1 to TRBJ2-2, with D perhaps given as TRBD1 or TRBD2 (6 bases each). The V gene lost 4 bases and the J gene lost 2 bases, with 17 bases spanning the gap. This CDR3 comprises 17 residues. From germline, CDR1 is MGHRA and CDR2 YSYEKL. The CDR3 spells CASSRPGRGGNTGELFF. Written as DNA, the CDR3 is TGCGCCAGCAGCCGGCCCGGGAGAGGGGGAAACACCGGGGAGCTGTTTTTT.

The V and J genes are TRBV7-9 and TRBJ2-3; 8 bases align to TRBD1. V lost 3 bases, J lost 4 bases, and 6 bases stayed unmatched. This CDR3 contains 15 residues. Germline CDR1 and CDR2: SEHNR and FQNEAQ (reference sequence). The CDR3 loop reads CASSFYRGFPDTQYF. Here the CDR3 DNA reads TGTGCCAGCAGCTTCTACAGGGGGTTTCCAGATACGCAGTATTTT.

The DNA of the CDR3 is TGTGCCAGCAGCTCCATACCCTTTGTGAGGGAGCAGTACTTC. This codes for CASSSIPFVREQYF. The chain uses TRBV5-6 and TRBJ2-7, with D hard to call. Germline CDR1 reads SGHDT; CDR2 reads YYEEEE. V was clipped by 3 bases and J by 7 bases, with 17 bases between them. This CDR3 comprises 14 residues.

This sequence joins TRBV28 and TRBJ2-3; TRBD1 aligns across 8 bases. The V and J ends lost 2 bases and 10 bases, in that order; junction bases with no gene match: 11. CDR1 and CDR2 (germline): MDHEN, SYDVKM. The CDR3 runs 15 residues. In DNA form, the CDR3 reads TGTGCCAGCAGTTTAGCAGGGGGCGGGCAGTTAGCGCAGTATTTT. It encodes CASSLAGGGQLAQYF.

V and J are TRBV6-5 and TRBJ1-2; D is uncertain. The V end was cut by 2 bases, the J end by 7 bases, with 14 bases between. Germline CDR1 MNHEY, CDR2 SVGAGI. The CDR3 length is 14 residues. The CDR3 here is CASSYVGLERGYTF. In DNA form, the CDR3 reads TGTGCCAGCAGTTACGTCGGCCTTGAACGTGGCTACACCTTC.

The rearrangement links TRBV7-6 to TRBJ2-1; D not resolved. The V gene's germline CDR1 is SGHVS and CDR2 FNYEAQ. V was pared by 2 bases and J by 10 bases, with 9 bases between. The CDR3 extends over 12 amino acids. The CDR3 coding sequence is TGTGCCAGCAGCTTATGGGCCGAAGAGCAGTTCTTC. It translates to CASSLWAEEQFF.

This clone was seen only once. The chain couples TRBV4-1 to TRBJ2-7; 15 positions agree with TRBD2. V lost 3 bases and J lost 0; bases outside the gene matches: 15. Germline CDR1 MGHRA, CDR2 YSYEKL. The CDR3 is made up of 21 amino acids. The CDR3 coding sequence is TGCGCCAGCAGCCAGGATTCCCCGGGACTAGCGGGGGGTCCTACCTCCTACGAGCAGTACTTC. Translated, it gives CASSQDSPGLAGGPTSYEQYF.

V and J are TRBV7-8 and TRBJ2-1; 9 bases match TRBD2. The CDR3 covers 15 residues. The germline V gene has CDR1 SGHVS and CDR2 FQNEAQ. With V trimmed by 3 bases and J by 9 bases, 9 bases remained unmatched. The CDR3 sequence: CASSLREGLLGEQFF. The DNA for the CDR3 is TGTGCCAGCAGCTTGCGGGAGGGGCTTTTAGGTGAGCAGTTCTTC.

J is TRBJ2-5 and V is TRBV2; no clear D. This CDR3 region has 14 residues. Trimming pared 0 bases from V and 0 bases from J, leaving 5 bases between. Germline CDR1 is SNHLY and CDR2 is FYNNEI. DNA of the CDR3: TGTGCCAGCAGTGAAGCGACTTACCAAGAGACCCAGTACTTC. Its translation: CASSEATYQETQYF.

The chain employs TRBV7-2 and TRBJ2-3; no clear D gene. The CDR3 sequence is 15 residues long. Germline CDR1 SGHTA, CDR2 FQGNSA. V shed 1 base and J shed 0 bases, with 8 bases lying between them. The CDR3 region has the DNA TGTGCCAGCAGCTTAGATAGGGAAAGCACAGATACGCAGTATTTT. Translation gives CASSLDRESTDTQYF.

The chain combines TRBV6-5 with TRBJ1-3; D possibly corresponds to TRBD1 (6 bases). Germline CDR1 reads MNHEY; CDR2 reads SVGAGI. The CDR3 extends over 12 amino acids. Trimming removed 8 bases at V and 3 bases at J, with 8 bases between. The CDR3 DNA reads as TGTGCCAGCGGGGGCTTTGGAAACACCATATATTTT. Protein: CASGGFGNTIYF.

This clone has only a few counts. This chain uses TRBV5-1 with TRBJ1-5, with TRBD1 matching over 11 bases. Germline V gives CDR1 SGHRS, CDR2 YFSETQ. V lost 3 bases, J lost 4 bases, and 3 bases stayed unmatched. The length of the CDR3 is 15 residues. This chain's CDR3 is CASSWGTGGNQPQHF. CDR3 coding DNA: TGCGCCAGCAGCTGGGGGACAGGGGGTAATCAGCCCCAGCATTTT.

CDR3 sequence reads: CASSLSYTTGSGYTF. CDR3 nucleotides: TGTGCCAGCAGTCTCTCCTACACGACAGGGAGTGGCTACACCTTC. The V and J genes are TRBV28 and TRBJ1-2; TRBD1 matches 7 bases. This CDR3 is built from 15 residues. Germline assignment: CDR1 MDHEN and CDR2 SYDVKM. With 5 bases clipped from V and 7 bases from J, the junction kept 13 bases outside the gene matches.

The chain couples TRBV28 to TRBJ2-1, with 7 bases lining up with TRBD2. The CDR3 is 15 amino acids. Trimming cost V 5 bases and J 1 base; bases outside gene matches: 5. CDR1 and CDR2 from the germline V gene are MDHEN and SYDVKM. For the CDR3, the DNA is TGTGCCAGCAGTCCGGAGGGACTATCCTACAATGAGCAGTTCTTC. Protein: CASSPEGLSYNEQFF.